This TCR beta chain comes out of a study of blood T cell repertoires in COVID-19. Original handling: Estimation of nucleated cell counts relied on the amplification of reference gene primers. Produced via immunoSEQ multiplex PCR; TCRdb's table is partial and in-frame only. V, J and clone size reflect that table, while D and trimming were determined from the DNA. The table has over 85,000 clones, approximately 90% seen once; the top ten hold about 2.5%. With V trimmed by 4 bases and J by 7 bases, 9 bases remained unmatched. The CDR3 contains 14 residues. Germline assignment: CDR1 MNHEY and CDR2 SMNVEV (reference sequence).

The receptor comes from a human donor with active COVID-19. The donor label of this sample is uncertain. Sequencing input: peripheral blood. The V gene is TRBV27, the J gene TRBJ2-7; TRBD1 matches 8 bases. CDR3 sequence: CASSWSRGLGEQYF. DNA of the CDR3: TGTGCCAGCAGTTGGTCCAGGGGGCTGGGTGAGCAGTACTTC.